The clone carrying this T cell receptor beta chain was observed a handful of times. Libraries were prepared by immunoSEQ multiplex PCR; TCRdb keeps only in-frame clonotypes and omits some of them. In the table there are about 14,000 clones, around 85% of which are singletons. The data belong to a study of blood T cell repertoires in COVID-19. Study-level information: Sample material is recorded as cDNA or gDNA derived from T cells, B-cell-depleted T cells, or PBMCs.

J gave up 3 bases and V 3 bases, and 6 bases lay outside the gene matches. This CDR3 is built from 16 residues. Germline V gene lookup returns CDR1 MGHRA and CDR2 YSYEKL. The origin of this receptor is a human donor in a cohort sampled during active COVID-19. Sequenced sample: peripheral blood. This chain links TRBV4-1 with TRBJ1-4; the match to TRBD1 covers 8 bases. The CDR3 is CASSQIQGGSNEKLFF. For the CDR3, the DNA is TGCGCCAGCAGCCAGATACAGGGGGGCTCTAATGAAAAACTGTTTTTT.